These 5 T cell receptor beta chains came from one sample sequenced in a study of neurological immune-mediated disorders. TCRdb reprocessed the 5' RACE reads with MiXCR, giving one entry per CDR3 protein. The data hold roughly 30,000 distinct CDR3 sequences, with under 6.5% observed a single time. Specimen: CD4+ T cells from blood. The receptors stem from a woman in her fifties or sixties in good health.

The sample holds many counts of this clonotype. V and J are TRBV15 and TRBJ1-5; D remains unclear. This CDR3 region has 15 residues. V was clipped by 2 bases and J by 3 bases, with 11 bases between them. The germline gives CDR1 LNHNV, CDR2 YYDKDF (reference sequence). CDR3 loop: CATSRSPLSNQPQHF. CDR3 nucleotides: TGTGCCACCAGCAGATCCCCCCTTTCCAATCAGCCCCAGCATTTT.

This clonotype was seen repeatedly, ten times or more. The V and J genes are TRBV7-2 and TRBJ2-5, with D maybe TRBD1 (6 bases). This CDR3 is built from 13 residues. Germline CDR1 is SGHTA and CDR2 is FQGNSA. The V end was cut by 6 bases, the J end by 5 bases, with 13 bases between. CDR3 sequence (DNA): TGTGCCAGCAGGCCCACAGGGCCCGAGACCCAGTACTTC. The encoded protein is CASRPTGPETQYF.

This clonotype was seen at least ten times. This chain links TRBV7-8 with TRBJ2-7, with 8 bases matching TRBD1. The germline CDR1 and CDR2 sequences are SGHVS and FQNEAQ. The V gene end was trimmed by 6 bases and the J gene end by 1 base; junction bases not matched to a gene: 8. The CDR3 is made up of 15 amino acids. This CDR3 reads CASSSPQGASYEQYF. For the CDR3, the DNA is TGTGCCAGCAGTTCACCCCAGGGGGCATCCTACGAGCAGTACTTC.

This clonotype was recorded a few times. The CDR3 bases are TGTGCCAGCAGCGGAAGGACAGGGTTTGGGTCACCCCTCCACTTT. Amino acids: CASSGRTGFGSPLHF. V and J are TRBV9 and TRBJ1-6; 8 bases are a match to TRBD1. With 3 bases clipped from V and 10 bases from J, the junction kept 9 bases outside the gene matches. The CDR3 has 15 amino acids. CDR1 SGDLS and CDR2 YYNGEE come from the germline V gene.

This clonotype was recorded at least ten times. The chain has TRBV27 and TRBJ1-2, with a weak D call TRBD1 (6 bases). The germline gives CDR1 MNHEY, CDR2 SMNVEV (reference sequence). The CDR3 has 15 residues. Deletions cut 5 bases from V and 0 bases from J, with 13 bases between. CDR3 in DNA: TGTGCCAGCAGTCTCGAGGGGGGGCCTAACTATGGCTACACCTTC. This gives the protein CASSLEGGPNYGYTF.